This TCR beta chain originates from a study of blood T cells in healthy people across ages. Looking at the study overall: Template switching recovered approximately one barcoded beta molecule for every two T cells.

With each sample, at least 6 micrograms of total RNA were extracted. Through a sample-barcoded 5' primer and a J-beta primer mix, a second PCR was run for about 6 to 12 cycles. TCRdb reprocessed the 5' RACE reads via MiXCR and lists one record per CDR3 protein. The sample contains 850,000 to 950,000 distinct CDR3 sequences, 25% to 30% of which appear only once. The study, taken as a whole, reports: Roughly linear age-related decline in beta diversity appeared, significant by age 40.

This clonotype was seen repeatedly, ten times or more. What it binds is unknown. CDR1 SGHTA and CDR2 FQGNSA come from the germline V gene. With 5 bases removed from V and 10 bases from J, the gap between germline ends came to 23 bases. CDR3 length equals 16 residues. This sequence joins TRBV7-2 and TRBJ1-4; D unclear. The specimen was blood. The TCR originated in a woman older than 75 in good health. The DNA for the CDR3 is TGTGCCAGCAGCCGAGACCGCCCAGGCACGAAAGGAAAACTGTTTTTT. This translates into CASSRDRPGTKGKLFF.